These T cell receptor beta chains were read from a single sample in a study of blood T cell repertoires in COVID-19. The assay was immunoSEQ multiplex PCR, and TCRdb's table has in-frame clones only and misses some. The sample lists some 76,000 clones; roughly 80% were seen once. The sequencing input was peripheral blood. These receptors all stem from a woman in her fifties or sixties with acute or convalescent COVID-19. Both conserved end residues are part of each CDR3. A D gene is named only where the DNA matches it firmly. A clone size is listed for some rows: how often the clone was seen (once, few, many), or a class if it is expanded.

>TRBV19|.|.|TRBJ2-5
TGTGCCAGTGCTACAATTGGGGGGCAAGAGACCCAGTACTTC
CASATIGGQETQYF
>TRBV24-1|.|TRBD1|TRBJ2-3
TGTGCCACCAGTGATTCGGGACAGAGCACAGATACGCAGTATTTT
CATSDSGQSTDTQYF
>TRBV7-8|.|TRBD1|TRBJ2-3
TGTGCCAGCAGACCATCCACAGGGGTCATAGAAGATACGCAGTATTTT
CASRPSTGVIEDTQYF
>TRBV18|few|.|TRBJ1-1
TGTGCCAGCTCACCGGCAGGGATGGAAGCTTTCTTT
CASSPAGMEAFF
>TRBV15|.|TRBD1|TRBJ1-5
TGTGCCACCAGCAGAGATCAAAGGGGGACAGGCCTTCTTTCTAATCAGCCCCAGCATTTT
CATSRDQRGTGLLSNQPQHF
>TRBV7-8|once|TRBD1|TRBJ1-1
TGTGCCAGCAGCACGAGGGACAGGGGATACACTGAAGCTTTCTTT
CASSTRDRGYTEAFF
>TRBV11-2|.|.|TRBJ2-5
TGTGCCAGCAGCTTGGGCAGGGTTGGGCAAGAGACCCAGTACTTC
CASSLGRVGQETQYF
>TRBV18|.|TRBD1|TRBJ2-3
TGTGCCAGCTCACCACCGACAGGGCGGGGCACAGATACGCAGTATTTT
CASSPPTGRGTDTQYF
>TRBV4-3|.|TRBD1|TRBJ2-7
TGCGCCAGCTCCGGGACAGGATCCTACGAGCAGTACTTC
CASSGTGSYEQYF
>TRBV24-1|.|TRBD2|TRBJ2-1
TGTGCCACCAGTGTAACTAGCGGGGAAAACAATGAGCAGTTCTTC
CATSVTSGENNEQFF
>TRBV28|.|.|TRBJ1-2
TGTGCCAGCAGTTTAGTCGGCCAGGGCCTCGGCTACACCTTC
CASSLVGQGLGYTF
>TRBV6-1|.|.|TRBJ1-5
TGTGCCAGCAGTGAAATGGACAGTTTGACGCAGCCCCAGCATTTT
CASSEMDSLTQPQHF
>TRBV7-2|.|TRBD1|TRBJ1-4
TGTGCCAGCAGCCCGCGGACAGGGGGCTGGACTAATGAAAAACTGTTTTTT
CASSPRTGGWTNEKLFF
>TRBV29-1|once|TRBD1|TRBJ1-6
TGCAGCGTTGAAGAGAGGGGGCAGTCCTATAATTCACCCCTCCACTTT
CSVEERGQSYNSPLHF
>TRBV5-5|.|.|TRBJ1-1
TGTGCCAGCAGCCCGCCGGGGGGAATGACTGAAGCTTTCTTT
CASSPPGGMTEAFF
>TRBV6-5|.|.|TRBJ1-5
TGTGCCAGCAGTCAGGGACAAGGGATGGCCCAGCATTTT
CASSQGQGMAQHF
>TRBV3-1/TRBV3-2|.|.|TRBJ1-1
TGTGCCAGCAGCCAAGATCGTCAAGGGGGCACTGAAGCTTTCTTT
CASSQDRQGGTEAFF
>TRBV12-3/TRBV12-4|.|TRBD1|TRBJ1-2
TGTGCCAGCAGTTTCCAGGGGGATCGCTACACCTTC
CASSFQGDRYTF
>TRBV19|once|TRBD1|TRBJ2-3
TGTGCCAGTAGTCTGGGACAGAGAAGGGGCACAGATACGCAGTATTTT
CASSLGQRRGTDTQYF
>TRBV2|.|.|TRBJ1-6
TGTGCCAGCAGTCGGGACAATAATTCACCCCTCCACTTT
CASSRDNNSPLHF
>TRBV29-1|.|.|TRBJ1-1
TGCAGCGTCCCCCGGGGCACTGAAGCTTTCTTT
CSVPRGTEAFF
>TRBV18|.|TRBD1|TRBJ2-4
TGTGCCAGCTCACCAGAGCCAGGGGGCGCTGGGTTGGACATTCAGTACTTC
CASSPEPGGAGLDIQYF
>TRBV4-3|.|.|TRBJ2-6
TGCGCCAGCAGCCAAGGGCAGGTGGGCTCTGGGGCCAACGTCCTGACTTTC
CASSQGQVGSGANVLTF
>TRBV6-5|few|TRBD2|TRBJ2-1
TGTGCCAGCACGCCCACTAGCGGCTCCTACAATGAGCAGTTCTTC
CASTPTSGSYNEQFF
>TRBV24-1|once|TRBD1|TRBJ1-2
TGTGCCACCAGTGATTTCACGGGACAGCCTAACTATGGCTACACCTTC
CATSDFTGQPNYGYTF
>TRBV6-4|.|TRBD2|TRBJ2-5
TGTGCCAGCAAGTGGCTAGCGGGGCGATCGGGGCAAGAGACCCAGTACTTC
CASKWLAGRSGQETQYF
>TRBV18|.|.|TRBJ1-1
TGTGCCAGCTCTCAAGGCGGGGAAGCTTTCTTT
CASSQGGEAFF